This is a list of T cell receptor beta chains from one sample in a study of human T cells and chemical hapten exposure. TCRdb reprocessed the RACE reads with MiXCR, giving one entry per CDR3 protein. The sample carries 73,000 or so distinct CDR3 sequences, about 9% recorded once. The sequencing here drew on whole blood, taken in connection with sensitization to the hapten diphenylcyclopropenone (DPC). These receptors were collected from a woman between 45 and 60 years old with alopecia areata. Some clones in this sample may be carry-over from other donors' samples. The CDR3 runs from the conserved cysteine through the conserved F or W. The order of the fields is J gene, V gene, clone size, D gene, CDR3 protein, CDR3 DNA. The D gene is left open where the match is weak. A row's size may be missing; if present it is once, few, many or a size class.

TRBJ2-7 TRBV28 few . CASKWTVSYEQYF TGTGCCAGCAAATGGACAGTCTCCTACGAGCAGTACTTC
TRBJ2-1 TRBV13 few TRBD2 CASLVAGGPRNEQFF TGTGCCAGCCTCGTAGCGGGAGGGCCGCGGAATGAGCAGTTCTTC
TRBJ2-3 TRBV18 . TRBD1 CASLGQGTDTQYF TGTGCCAGCTTGGGACAGGGCACAGATACGCAGTATTTT
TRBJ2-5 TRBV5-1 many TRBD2 CASSSRLAGASETQYF TGCGCCAGCAGCTCAAGACTAGCGGGAGCGTCCGAGACCCAGTACTTC
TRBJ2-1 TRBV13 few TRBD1 CASSPRDRGYYNEQFF TGTGCCAGCAGCCCGAGGGACAGGGGCTACTACAATGAGCAGTTCTTC
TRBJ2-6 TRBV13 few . CASSSGRSGANVLTF TGTGCCAGCAGCTCAGGCCGTTCTGGGGCCAACGTCCTGACTTTC
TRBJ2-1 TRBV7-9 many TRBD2 CASSSRLAGVGFF TGTGCCAGCAGCTCCAGACTAGCGGGGGTAGGGTTCTTC
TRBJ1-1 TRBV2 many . CASSESGGTEAFF TGTGCCAGCAGTGAATCCGGGGGCACTGAAGCTTTCTTT
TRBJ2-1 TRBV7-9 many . CASSLPYYNEQFF TGTGCCAGCAGCTTACCTTATTACAATGAGCAGTTCTTC
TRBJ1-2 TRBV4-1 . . CASSHPLVGYGYTF TGCGCCAGCAGCCACCCCCTTGTGGGATATGGCTACACCTTC
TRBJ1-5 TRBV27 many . CASRPDRNQPQHF TGTGCCAGCAGGCCCGACAGGAATCAGCCCCAGCATTTT
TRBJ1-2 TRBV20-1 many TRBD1 CRFPGQGYGGYTF TGCAGGTTTCCGGGACAGGGATATGGAGGCTACACCTTC
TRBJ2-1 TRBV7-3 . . CASSLSQSSYNEQFF TGTGCCAGCAGCTTAAGCCAAAGCTCCTACAATGAGCAGTTCTTC
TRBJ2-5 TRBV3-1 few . CASSSTETQYF TGTGCCAGCAGTTCCACGGAGACCCAGTACTTC
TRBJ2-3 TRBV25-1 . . CASSEGGWTDTQYF TGTGCCAGCAGTGAAGGGGGCTGGACAGATACGCAGTATTTT
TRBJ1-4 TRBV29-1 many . CSVGNPVEKLFF TGCAGCGTTGGGAATCCGGTCGAAAAACTGTTTTTT
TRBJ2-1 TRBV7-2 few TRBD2 CASSFSLAGGGEQFF TGTGCCAGCAGCTTTTCACTAGCGGGAGGGGGTGAGCAGTTCTTC
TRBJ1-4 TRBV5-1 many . CASSLGTQGSNEKLFF TGCGCCAGCAGCTTGGGCACCCAGGGATCCAATGAAAAACTGTTTTTT
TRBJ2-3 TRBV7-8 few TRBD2 CASSTRLAGITDTQYF TGTGCCAGCAGCACTAGACTAGCGGGGATCACAGATACGCAGTATTTT
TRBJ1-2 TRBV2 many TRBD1 CASSEGGTGNYGYTF TGTGCCAGCAGTGAAGGGGGGACAGGGAACTATGGCTACACCTTC